The rows below give T cell receptor beta chains drawn from one sample of a study of PD-L1 blockade in urothelial cancer. Here immunoSEQ multiplex PCR was the method, and the copy in TCRdb shows in-frame clones only, minus some. The sample records 30,000 to 40,000 clones, over 70% being singletons. The sample here was PBMCs, taken around atezolizumab (anti-PD-L1) treatment. The receptor set was obtained from a man in his sixties or seventies with urothelial cancer. CDR3s include the opening cysteine and the closing phenylalanine or tryptophan. D genes are given only for firm matches. Clone size, where shown, is once, few, many, or a class for clones that have expanded.

v_call: TRBV7-2; j_call: TRBJ2-7; clone_size: few; d_call: .; cdr3_length: 14; cdr3_aa: CASSFGQGGYEQYF; cdr3_nt: TGTGCCAGCAGCTTCGGGCAGGGCGGCTACGAGCAGTACTTC
v_call: TRBV19; j_call: TRBJ1-5; clone_size: once; d_call: .; cdr3_length: 15; cdr3_aa: CASSLLTDSNQPQHF; cdr3_nt: TGTGCCAGTAGTCTACTTACAGATAGCAATCAGCCCCAGCATTTT
v_call: TRBV29-1; j_call: TRBJ1-1; clone_size: .; d_call: .; cdr3_length: 15; cdr3_aa: CSALRAERGNTEAFF; cdr3_nt: TGCAGCGCCCTGAGGGCAGAAAGAGGGAACACTGAAGCTTTCTTT
v_call: TRBV4-2; j_call: TRBJ2-6; clone_size: .; d_call: .; cdr3_length: 16; cdr3_aa: CASSHQTGSGANVLTF; cdr3_nt: TGTGCCAGCAGCCACCAAACAGGTTCTGGGGCCAACGTCCTGACTTTC
v_call: TRBV28; j_call: TRBJ2-7; clone_size: .; d_call: .; cdr3_length: 15; cdr3_aa: CASSHGTPVKNEQYF; cdr3_nt: TGTGCCAGCAGTCACGGGACACCCGTTAAGAACGAGCAGTACTTC
v_call: TRBV5-6; j_call: TRBJ2-1; clone_size: .; d_call: TRBD2; cdr3_length: 17; cdr3_aa: CASSLGASGRAYNEQFF; cdr3_nt: TGTGCCAGCAGCTTGGGGGCTAGCGGGAGGGCCTACAATGAGCAGTTCTTC
v_call: TRBV9; j_call: TRBJ1-2; clone_size: once; d_call: .; cdr3_length: 15; cdr3_aa: CASSVEPGYLSGYTF; cdr3_nt: TGTGCCAGCAGCGTAGAACCAGGGTATTTATCTGGCTACACCTTC
v_call: TRBV2; j_call: TRBJ1-5; clone_size: .; d_call: .; cdr3_length: 15; cdr3_aa: CASSASGRDNQPQHF; cdr3_nt: TGTGCCAGCAGTGCTTCTGGACGGGACAATCAGCCCCAGCATTTT
v_call: TRBV5-6; j_call: TRBJ1-1; clone_size: .; d_call: .; cdr3_length: 13; cdr3_aa: CASSFSGNTEAFF; cdr3_nt: TGTGCCAGCAGCTTTTCCGGGAACACTGAAGCTTTCTTT
v_call: TRBV7-9; j_call: TRBJ1-4; clone_size: .; d_call: .; cdr3_length: 17; cdr3_aa: CASSLGSGEGFSEKLFF; cdr3_nt: TGTGCCAGCAGCTTAGGTAGCGGAGAGGGGTTTTCTGAAAAACTGTTTTTT
v_call: TRBV7-9; j_call: TRBJ2-5; clone_size: .; d_call: TRBD1; cdr3_length: 15; cdr3_aa: CASSLGGRGRETQYF; cdr3_nt: TGTGCCAGCAGCTTAGGTGGCAGGGGGCGAGAGACCCAGTACTTC
v_call: TRBV7-8; j_call: TRBJ1-1; clone_size: .; d_call: .; cdr3_length: 13; cdr3_aa: CASSPDIVGEAFF; cdr3_nt: TGTGCCAGCAGCCCTGACATAGTCGGTGAAGCTTTCTTT
v_call: TRBV6-5; j_call: TRBJ1-2; clone_size: .; d_call: TRBD1; cdr3_length: 15; cdr3_aa: CASRRRTGFDYGYTF; cdr3_nt: TGTGCCAGCAGGCGAAGGACAGGGTTTGACTATGGCTACACCTTC
v_call: TRBV5-1; j_call: TRBJ2-2; clone_size: .; d_call: .; cdr3_length: 15; cdr3_aa: CASSLDTRDTGELFF; cdr3_nt: TGCGCCAGCAGCTTGGATACTAGGGACACCGGGGAGCTGTTTTTT
v_call: TRBV4-3; j_call: TRBJ2-3; clone_size: .; d_call: .; cdr3_length: 14; cdr3_aa: CASSQDRLADTQYF; cdr3_nt: TGCGCCAGCAGCCAAGATCGCCTAGCAGATACGCAGTATTTT
v_call: TRBV5-1; j_call: TRBJ1-1; clone_size: .; d_call: .; cdr3_length: 14; cdr3_aa: CASRAQGANTEAFF; cdr3_nt: TGCGCCAGCAGGGCGCAGGGTGCGAACACTGAAGCTTTCTTT
v_call: TRBV4-3; j_call: TRBJ2-7; clone_size: .; d_call: TRBD1; cdr3_length: 17; cdr3_aa: CASSQGPGQGELREQYF; cdr3_nt: TGCGCCAGCAGCCAAGGCCCAGGGCAGGGGGAACTGCGGGAGCAGTACTTC
v_call: TRBV28; j_call: TRBJ2-7; clone_size: medium-sized; d_call: .; cdr3_length: 15; cdr3_aa: CASRGGGGGSYEQYF; cdr3_nt: TGTGCCAGCAGAGGGGGTGGGGGCGGGAGTTACGAGCAGTACTTC
v_call: TRBV28; j_call: TRBJ1-3; clone_size: .; d_call: TRBD1; cdr3_length: 17; cdr3_aa: CASTEPKTGFLGNTIYF; cdr3_nt: TGTGCCAGCACCGAGCCCAAGACAGGGTTCTTGGGAAACACCATATATTTT
v_call: TRBV28; j_call: TRBJ1-1; clone_size: once; d_call: .; cdr3_length: 13; cdr3_aa: CASRPAGDTEAFF; cdr3_nt: TGTGCCAGCAGGCCAGCGGGGGACACTGAAGCTTTCTTT
v_call: TRBV7-2; j_call: TRBJ1-1; clone_size: .; d_call: .; cdr3_length: 13; cdr3_aa: CASSLGWDTEAFF; cdr3_nt: TGTGCCAGCAGCTTGGGCTGGGACACTGAAGCTTTCTTT
v_call: TRBV5-5; j_call: TRBJ1-2; clone_size: .; d_call: TRBD1; cdr3_length: 15; cdr3_aa: CASSLDGTGFNGYTF; cdr3_nt: TGTGCCAGCAGCTTGGACGGGACAGGGTTTAATGGCTACACCTTC
v_call: TRBV6-5; j_call: TRBJ1-2; clone_size: .; d_call: .; cdr3_length: 15; cdr3_aa: CASRPPGKANYGYTF; cdr3_nt: TGTGCCAGCAGACCGCCAGGGAAAGCTAACTATGGCTACACCTTC
v_call: TRBV7-3; j_call: TRBJ2-5; clone_size: .; d_call: TRBD2; cdr3_length: 13; cdr3_aa: CASSLGGSETQYF; cdr3_nt: TGTGCCAGCAGCTTAGGCGGGAGTGAGACCCAGTACTTC
v_call: TRBV7-6; j_call: TRBJ2-7; clone_size: .; d_call: TRBD1; cdr3_length: 13; cdr3_aa: CASSTQGASEQYF; cdr3_nt: TGTGCCAGCAGCACACAGGGGGCAAGCGAGCAGTACTTC
v_call: TRBV9; j_call: TRBJ1-5; clone_size: .; d_call: .; cdr3_length: 15; cdr3_aa: CASSPQPDMNQPQHF; cdr3_nt: TGTGCCAGCAGCCCCCAGCCCGACATGAATCAGCCCCAGCATTTT
v_call: TRBV18; j_call: TRBJ2-7; clone_size: .; d_call: .; cdr3_length: 14; cdr3_aa: CASSRGAEAYEQYF; cdr3_nt: TGTGCCAGCTCTCGGGGGGCAGAAGCCTACGAGCAGTACTTC
v_call: TRBV6-5; j_call: TRBJ1-2; clone_size: once; d_call: TRBD1; cdr3_length: 14; cdr3_aa: CASSGGTGNYGYTF; cdr3_nt: TGTGCCAGCAGCGGAGGGACAGGGAACTATGGCTACACCTTC
v_call: TRBV9; j_call: TRBJ1-2; clone_size: .; d_call: .; cdr3_length: 13; cdr3_aa: CASSVDQDGGYTF; cdr3_nt: TGTGCCAGCAGCGTAGACCAGGATGGCGGCTACACCTTC
v_call: TRBV5-1; j_call: TRBJ2-5; clone_size: .; d_call: TRBD2; cdr3_length: 17; cdr3_aa: CASSLAWLAGDRETQYF; cdr3_nt: TGCGCCAGCAGCTTGGCCTGGCTAGCGGGGGACAGGGAGACCCAGTACTTC